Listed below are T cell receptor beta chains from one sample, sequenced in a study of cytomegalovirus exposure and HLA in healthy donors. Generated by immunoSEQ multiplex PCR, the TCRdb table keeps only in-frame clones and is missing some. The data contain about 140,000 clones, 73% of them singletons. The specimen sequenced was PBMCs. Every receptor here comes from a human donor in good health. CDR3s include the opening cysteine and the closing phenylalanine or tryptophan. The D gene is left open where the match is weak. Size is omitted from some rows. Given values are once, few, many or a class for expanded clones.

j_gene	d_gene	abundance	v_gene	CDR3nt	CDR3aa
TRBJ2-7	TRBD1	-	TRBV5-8	TGTGCCAGCAGCTTCATGGGGACAGCTCAGCTTCCCTACGAGCAGTACTTC	CASSFMGTAQLPYEQYF
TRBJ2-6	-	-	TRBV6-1	TGTGCCAGCAGTGAAACCCAGTTCTCTGGGGCCAACGTCCTGACTTTC	CASSETQFSGANVLTF
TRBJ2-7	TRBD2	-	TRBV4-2	TGTGCCAGCAGCAATAGCGGGAGGTCATCCTACGAGCAGTACTTC	CASSNSGRSSYEQYF
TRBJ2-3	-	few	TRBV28	TGTGCCAGCAGCTACTCGGCGGGGGCTAGGGATACGCAGTATTTT	CASSYSAGARDTQYF
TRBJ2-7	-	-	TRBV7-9	TGTGCCAGCAGCTTTAACAACTACGAGCAGTACTTC	CASSFNNYEQYF
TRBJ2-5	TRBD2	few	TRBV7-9	TGTGCCAGCAGCGGGACGGGGAGGGGTGAGACCCAGTACTTC	CASSGTGRGETQYF
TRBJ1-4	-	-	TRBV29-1	TGCAGCGTTGAAGTGGGGGGAAGCGGTGAAAAACTGTTTTTT	CSVEVGGSGEKLFF
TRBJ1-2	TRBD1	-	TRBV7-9	TGTGCCAGCACCGGGACAGATGATTTAGACTATGGCTACACCTTC	CASTGTDDLDYGYTF
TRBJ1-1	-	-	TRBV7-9	TGTGCCAGCAGCTTAAACGGGAACACTGAAGCTTTCTTT	CASSLNGNTEAFF
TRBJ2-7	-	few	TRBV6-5	TGTGCCAGCAGCACCGGACAGCCCCGCTCCTACGAGCAGTACTTC	CASSTGQPRSYEQYF
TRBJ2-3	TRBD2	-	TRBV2	TGTGCCAGCAGAATAGCGGGAGGAACAGATACGCAGTATTTT	CASRIAGGTDTQYF
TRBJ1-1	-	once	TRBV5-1	TGCGCCAGCAGCTTGTTAATGCGGAACACTGAAGCTTTCTTT	CASSLLMRNTEAFF
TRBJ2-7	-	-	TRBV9	TGTGCCAGCAGCCCCCCCCAAGGGGCCGAGCAGTACTTC	CASSPPQGAEQYF
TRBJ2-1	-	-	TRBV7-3	TGTGCCAGCAGCTTAAGGGGGGTTAGCTCCTACAATGAGCAGTTCTTC	CASSLRGVSSYNEQFF
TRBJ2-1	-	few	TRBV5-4	TGTGCCAGCAGCTTGGGACAGAAGTACAATGAGCAGTTCTTC	CASSLGQKYNEQFF
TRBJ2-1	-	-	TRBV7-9	TGTGCCAGCAGCTTAGCGCTTCCCGGGAGCGCGAATGAGCAGTTCTTC	CASSLALPGSANEQFF
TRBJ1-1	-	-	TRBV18	TGTGCCAGCTCACCTCGGGTTAGCACTGAAGCTTTCTTT	CASSPRVSTEAFF
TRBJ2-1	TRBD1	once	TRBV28	TGTGCCAGCAGTCGCACAGGGGGTACTGAGCAGTTCTTC	CASSRTGGTEQFF
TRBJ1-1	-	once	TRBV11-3	TGTGCCAGCAGCGGGAGGGACACTGAAGCTTTCTTT	CASSGRDTEAFF
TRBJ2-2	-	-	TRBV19	TGTGCCAGTAGTATAGTGATTCAGACCGGGGAGCTGTTTTTT	CASSIVIQTGELFF
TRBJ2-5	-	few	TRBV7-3	TGTGCCAGCAGCCATTACGGGGGACAAGAGACCCAGTACTTC	CASSHYGGQETQYF
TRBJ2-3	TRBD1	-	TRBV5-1	TGCGCCAGCAGCCAAGCACAGGGGGCTAGCACAGATACGCAGTATTTT	CASSQAQGASTDTQYF
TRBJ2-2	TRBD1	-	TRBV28	TGTGCCAGCAGTTTCCTATCCACAGGGGACGGGGAGCTGTTTTTT	CASSFLSTGDGELFF
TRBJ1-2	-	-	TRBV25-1	TGTGCCAGCAGTGATGGACACCAAGACTATGGCTACACCTTC	CASSDGHQDYGYTF
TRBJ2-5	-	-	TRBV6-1	TGTGCCAGCGACGGCCGAGGGGGATACCAAGAGACCCAGTACTTC	CASDGRGGYQETQYF
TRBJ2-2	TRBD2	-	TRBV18	TGTGCCAGCTCATCACGGGGGGACACCGGGGAGCTGTTTTTT	CASSSRGDTGELFF
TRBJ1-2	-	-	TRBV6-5	TGTGCCAGCAAGGGGTGGACAGCCTATGGCTACACCTTC	CASKGWTAYGYTF
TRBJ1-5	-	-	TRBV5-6	TGTGCCAGCAGCCTCGGACTTTCTCAGCCCCAGCATTTT	CASSLGLSQPQHF
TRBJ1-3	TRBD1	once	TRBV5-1	TGCGCCAGCAGCTTGGCCCGGACAGGGCGGGACACCATATATTTT	CASSLARTGRDTIYF
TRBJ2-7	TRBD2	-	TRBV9	TGTGCCAGCAGCGTAGTTCGACTAGCGGGAGGTGGGTCCTACGAGCAGTACTTC	CASSVVRLAGGGSYEQYF
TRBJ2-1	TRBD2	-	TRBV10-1	TGCGCCAGCAGTGTCACTAGCGGGAGTGATGAGCAGTTCTTC	CASSVTSGSDEQFF
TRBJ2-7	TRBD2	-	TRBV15	TGTGCCACCGGGGAGGGAGTGGGCTACGAGCAGTACTTC	CATGEGVGYEQYF
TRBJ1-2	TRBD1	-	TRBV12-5	TGTGCTAGTGGTTTGACGCTCGGGACAGGGGGCTACACCTTC	CASGLTLGTGGYTF
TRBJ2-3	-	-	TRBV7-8	TGTGCCAGCAGCTCCTTAATAGCAGATACGCAGTATTTT	CASSSLIADTQYF
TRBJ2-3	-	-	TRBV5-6	TGTGCCAGCAGCTTTACCAGGGTAGATACGCAGTATTTT	CASSFTRVDTQYF
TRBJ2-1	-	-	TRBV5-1	TGCGCCAGCAGCTCCACGGGATATGAGCAGTTCTTC	CASSSTGYEQFF
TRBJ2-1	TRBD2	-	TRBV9	TGTGCCAGCAGCTCCACCGGGACTAGCTTCTACAATGAGCAGTTCTTC	CASSSTGTSFYNEQFF
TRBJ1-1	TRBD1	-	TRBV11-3	TGTGCCAGCAGCCAGGGGGTTAACATTGAAGCTTTCTTT	CASSQGVNIEAFF
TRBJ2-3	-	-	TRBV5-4	TGTGCCAGCAGCTTGAGTAGCGGACGCCCGGATACGCAGTATTTT	CASSLSSGRPDTQYF
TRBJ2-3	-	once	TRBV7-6	TGTGCCAGCAGCGAGACAGATACGCAGTATTTT	CASSETDTQYF
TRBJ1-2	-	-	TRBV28	TGTGCCAGCAAAAATCAGGGGATCTATGGCTACACCTTC	CASKNQGIYGYTF
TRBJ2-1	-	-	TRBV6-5	TGTGCCAGCAGTTACCGGCGGGAGCAGTTCTTC	CASSYRREQFF
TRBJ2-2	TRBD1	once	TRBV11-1	TGTGCCAGCAGCTTTCCCGGGACAGGGGACACCGGGGAGCTGTTTTTT	CASSFPGTGDTGELFF
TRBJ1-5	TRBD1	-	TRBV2	TGTGCCAGCAGTGAAGGGGCAGGGGGCAGTCAGCCCCAGCATTTT	CASSEGAGGSQPQHF
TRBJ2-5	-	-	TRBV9	TGTGCCAGCAGCGTAGGGGCCAGGGGGGTGGGGGAGACCCAGTACTTC	CASSVGARGVGETQYF
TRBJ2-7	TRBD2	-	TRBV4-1	TGCGCCAGCAGCTCGGGACTAGCGGTCTACGAGCAGTACTTC	CASSSGLAVYEQYF